Shown below are 10 T cell receptor beta chains from a single sample sequenced in a study of blood T cell repertoires in COVID-19. Sequencing used immunoSEQ multiplex PCR; TCRdb keeps in-frame clones, though not all of them. The repertoire holds some 150,000 clones, with about 88% as singletons. Source material: peripheral blood. The source is a woman in her 70s with acute or convalescent COVID-19.

The V and J genes are TRBV2 and TRBJ1-1; 7 bases match TRBD1. CDR1 is SNHLY, CDR2 FYNNEI, per germline. CDR3 length equals 13 residues. V lost 6 bases to trimming and J lost 1 base; unmatched junction nucleotides: 2. The CDR3 spells CASRTGPNTEAFF. The CDR3 DNA sequence: TGTGCCAGCAGGACAGGGCCGAACACTGAAGCTTTCTTT. The whole variable domain, filled in from reference TRBV2 and TRBJ1-1, reads EPEVTQTPSHQVTQMGQEVILRCVPISNHLYFYWYRQILGQKVEFLVSFYNNEISEKSEIFDDQFSVERPDGSNFTLKIRSTKLEDSAMYFCASRTGPNTEAFFGQGTRLTVV.

The rearrangement links TRBV13 to TRBJ2-5, with 8 bases matching TRBD2. The germline gives CDR1 PRHDT, CDR2 FYEKMQ (reference sequence). The CDR3 totals 15 residues. V lost 0 bases to trimming and J lost 4 bases; unmatched junction nucleotides: 4. CDR3 coding DNA: TGTGCCAGCAGCTTAGGTACTGCGGGGGGAGAGACCCAGTACTTC. Translation: CASSLGTAGGETQYF. Complete variable domain (other parts from reference TRBV13 and TRBJ2-5): AAGVIQSPRHLIKEKRETATLKCYPIPRHDTVYWYQQGPGQDPQFLISFYEKMQSDKGSIPDRFSAQQFSDYHSELNMSSLELGDSALYFCASSLGTAGGETQYFGPGTRLLVL.

The J gene is TRBJ2-5, the V gene TRBV3-1 (or the pseudogene TRBV3-2); D uncertain. V was pared by 4 bases and J by 7 bases, with 7 bases between. In germline, CDR1 is LGHDT, CDR2 YNNKEL (reference sequence). The CDR3 extends over 11 amino acids. CDR3 DNA: TGTGCCAGCAGCCTATCGTTGACCCAGTACTTC. It specifies CASSLSLTQYF.

The gene calls are TRBV30 and TRBJ1-3; 10 bases agree with TRBD1. CDR1 and CDR2 from the germline V gene are GTSNPN and SVGIG (reference sequence). The V segment lost 6 bases and the J segment 4 bases; nucleotides outside the gene matches: 3. This CDR3 is built from 13 residues. The CDR3 reads CACRQGAGNTIYF. As DNA, the CDR3 is TGTGCCTGCCGACAGGGGGCAGGAAACACCATATATTTT.

This chain uses TRBV28 with TRBJ1-5; 9 positions match TRBD1. The V and J ends lost 5 bases and 3 bases, in that order; junction bases with no gene match: 2. From germline, CDR1 is MDHEN and CDR2 SYDVKM. This CDR3 has 14 amino acids. CDR3 coding DNA: TGTGCCAGCAGTCGGACAGGGGCCAATCAGCCCCAGCATTTT. The encoded protein is CASSRTGANQPQHF.

The J gene is TRBJ2-2, the V gene TRBV27; 9 positions match TRBD2. The CDR3 sequence is 16 residues long. With V trimmed by 7 bases and J by 4 bases, 10 bases remained unmatched. Germline V lookup: CDR1 MNHEY, CDR2 SMNVEV (reference sequence). CDR3 residues: CASTRLAGPSTGELFF. Here the CDR3 DNA reads TGTGCCAGCACCCGGCTAGCGGGGCCTTCCACCGGGGAGCTGTTTTTT.

The chain uses TRBV2 and TRBJ1-1; 7 bases are a match to TRBD1. From germline, CDR1 is SNHLY and CDR2 FYNNEI. The CDR3 is 12 amino acids. The ends lost 1 base at V and 11 bases at J; junction bases unmatched: 4. CDR3 region: CASSEGGRGAFF. CDR3 in DNA: TGTGCCAGCAGTGAAGGGGGCAGGGGGGCTTTCTTT.

This chain joins TRBV7-9 and TRBJ1-1, with TRBD1 as a possible D gene (6 bases). The CDR3 extends over 12 amino acids. V lost 3 bases and J 9 bases, leaving 11 bases between the germline ends. Germline V gene data show CDR1 as SEHNR and CDR2 as FQNEAQ (reference sequence). CDR3 DNA sequence: TGTGCCAGCAGCTTCTTGCAGGGGAAAGCTTTCTTT. It is translated as CASSFLQGKAFF.

V usage is TRBV7-8 and J usage is TRBJ2-3; the match to TRBD2 covers 12 bases. CDR1 and CDR2 (germline): SGHVS, FQNEAQ. The CDR3 is made up of 15 amino acids. J gave up 7 bases and V 5 bases, and 7 bases lay outside the gene matches. Here the CDR3 reads CASSPLAGGPNTQYF. The CDR3 DNA sequence: TGTGCCAGCAGCCCCCTAGCGGGGGGGCCGAATACGCAGTATTTT.

This chain uses TRBV6-5 with TRBJ1-4; D might be TRBD1 (5 bases). V was cut by 6 bases and J by 5 bases, with 13 bases left in between. CDR3 length: 14 amino acids. Germline V gene data show CDR1 as MNHEY and CDR2 as SVGAGI. The CDR3 nucleotides are TGTGCCAGCAGCCCCAGGGTACTAAATGAAAAACTGTTTTTT. It encodes CASSPRVLNEKLFF.